The clone carrying this T cell receptor beta chain was observed a few times. The entry originates in a study of human T cells and chemical hapten exposure. Turning to the study itself: Chiefly female patients presented with alopecia areata, totalis or universalis.

The germline V gene encodes CDR1 MNHEY and CDR2 SVGEGT. CDR3 length equals 14 residues. V was cut by 5 bases and J by 7 bases, with 15 bases left in between. A single record per CDR3 protein comes from TCRdb applying MiXCR to the RACE reads. The data hold approximately 60,000 distinct CDR3 sequences, with roughly 9.6% observed a single time. Time point defined: patch test 3, about 24 weeks after DPC sensitization. Sample treatment: therapeutic diphenylcyclopropenone sensitization with weekly scalp DPC. The source of this sequence is a woman between 25 and 40 years old with alopecia areata. Some clones in this sample may be carry-over from other donors' samples. The rearrangement links TRBV6-2 or TRBV6-3 to TRBJ1-5, with D uncertain. The specimen comprised whole blood, sampled in connection with sensitization to the hapten diphenylcyclopropenone (DPC). The chain's CDR3 is CASSPGQSGQPQHF. The CDR3 DNA is TGTGCCAGCAGTCCCGGGCAGAGCGGCCAGCCCCAGCATTTT.